The rows below give T cell receptor beta chains drawn from one sample of a study of CD8 T cells in Susac syndrome. TCRdb recomputed calls from the immunoSEQ multiplex PCR reads with MiXCR, one row per CDR3 protein. In the table there are 95,000 or so distinct CDR3 sequences, 90% to 95% of which are singletons. Sequences were obtained from CD8+ T cells from PBMCs. These receptor sequences come from a human donor in good health. CDR3s include the opening cysteine and the closing phenylalanine or tryptophan. A D gene is named only where the DNA matches it firmly. Size values are once, few and many counts, or a class for expanded clones, and some rows have none.

TRBD1 . TRBJ2-3 TRBV20-1 CSAEHRGLSTDTQYF TGCAGTGCCGAGCACAGGGGGCTAAGCACAGATACGCAGTATTTT
. . TRBJ1-2 TRBV29-1 CSVEDGGLGSWYGYTF TGCAGCGTTGAAGATGGGGGCTTGGGGTCGTGGTATGGCTACACCTTC
. . TRBJ1-1 TRBV5-1 CASSLAGGIEAFF TGCGCCAGCAGCTTGGCCGGGGGCATTGAAGCTTTCTTT
. . TRBJ1-1 TRBV5-6 CASSIGGWTEAFF TGTGCCAGCAGCATTGGAGGGTGGACTGAAGCTTTCTTT
TRBD2 . TRBJ2-5 TRBV29-1 CSVGLASGQETQYF TGCAGCGTTGGACTAGCCTCGGGCCAAGAGACCCAGTACTTC
TRBD1 . TRBJ2-2 TRBV7-9 CASSRTGTNTGELFF TGTGCCAGCAGCCGGACAGGGACGAACACCGGGGAGCTGTTTTTT
. . TRBJ2-3 TRBV2 CASLGGGTDTQYF TGTGCCAGTCTAGGGGGGGGCACAGATACGCAGTATTTT
TRBD1 . TRBJ2-7 TRBV13 CASSPGRQGVYEQYF TGTGCCAGCAGCCCTGGACGACAGGGCGTCTACGAGCAGTACTTC
. once TRBJ2-1 TRBV4-1 CASIPSGSGQGRLFF TGCGCCAGCATCCCAAGTGGTTCCGGGCAGGGGAGGCTGTTCTTC
. . TRBJ1-1 TRBV29-1 CSVPTGLEAFF TGCAGCGTCCCGACAGGTCTTGAAGCTTTCTTT
. . TRBJ1-6 TRBV7-9 CASSPLTGKHNSPLHF TGTGCCAGCAGCCCGCTCACGGGAAAACATAATTCACCCCTCCACTTT
TRBD1 . TRBJ2-5 TRBV28 CASSQGQPQETQYF TGTGCCAGCAGTCAGGGACAGCCACAAGAGACCCAGTACTTC
. . TRBJ2-1 TRBV29-1 CSVELQGRGSYNEQFF TGCAGCGTTGAGCTACAGGGAAGGGGCTCCTACAATGAGCAGTTCTTC
. once TRBJ2-1 TRBV13 CASSLPNRDEQFF TGTGCCAGCAGCTTGCCCAACAGGGATGAGCAGTTCTTC
. . TRBJ1-1 TRBV20-1 CSAPLAYTEAFF TGCAGTGCCCCCTTGGCTTACACTGAAGCTTTCTTT
TRBD2 . TRBJ2-7 TRBV11-2 CASSLAGEGRDEQYF TGTGCCAGCAGCTTAGCCGGGGAGGGCAGGGACGAGCAGTACTTC
. . TRBJ1-1 TRBV10-3 CAISDDRPEAFF TGTGCCATCAGCGACGACAGACCTGAAGCTTTCTTT
TRBD2 . TRBJ2-5 TRBV7-8 CASSLSAGGQETQYF TGTGCCAGCAGCTTATCTGCGGGGGGACAAGAGACCCAGTACTTC
. . TRBJ2-6 TRBV5-6 CASSPGLSGANVLTF TGTGCCAGCAGCCCGGGACTCTCTGGGGCCAACGTCCTGACTTTC
. . TRBJ1-1 TRBV19 CASGSSSTEAFF TGTGCCAGTGGTTCCTCGAGCACTGAAGCTTTCTTT
TRBD1 . TRBJ2-4 TRBV7-8 CASSHDRGENIQYF TGTGCCAGCAGCCACGACAGGGGGGAGAACATTCAGTACTTC
TRBD2 . TRBJ2-1 TRBV10-3 CAISEAGTSPPGEQFF TGTGCCATCAGTGAGGCCGGGACTAGCCCCCCCGGGGAGCAGTTCTTC
TRBD2 . TRBJ2-5 TRBV11-2 CASSLEVAGDQETQYF TGTGCCAGCAGCTTAGAGGTAGCGGGGGACCAAGAGACCCAGTACTTC
TRBD2 . TRBJ2-3 TRBV5-6 CASSLVLVSSGGEDTQYF TGTGCCAGCAGCTTGGTTTTGGTGTCTAGCGGGGGGGAAGATACGCAGTATTTT
. . TRBJ2-7 TRBV29-1 CSVAGAGEQYF TGCAGCGTTGCGGGGGCAGGCGAGCAGTACTTC
. . TRBJ1-1 TRBV7-9 CASWGMVTEAFF TGTGCCAGCTGGGGAATGGTTACTGAAGCTTTCTTT
. . TRBJ2-2 TRBV4-1 CASSPHPPGELFF TGCGCCAGCAGCCCTCACCCTCCCGGGGAGCTGTTTTTT
. . TRBJ1-6 TRBV13 CASSLGPAPNSPLHF TGTGCCAGCAGCCTAGGACCGGCCCCCAATTCACCCCTCCACTTT
. . TRBJ2-5 TRBV9 CASSAPQQETQYF TGTGCCAGCAGCGCCCCCCAGCAAGAGACCCAGTACTTC
. . TRBJ1-2 TRBV29-1 CSVEGYGYTF TGCAGCGTTGAAGGGTATGGCTACACCTTC
. . TRBJ2-5 TRBV12-3/TRBV12-4 CASERDDQETQYF TGTGCCAGCGAAAGGGACGACCAAGAGACCCAGTACTTC
. . TRBJ1-5 TRBV6-1 CASSEEESNQPQHF TGTGCCAGCAGTGAAGAAGAGAGCAATCAGCCCCAGCATTTT
TRBD1 . TRBJ1-1 TRBV29-1 CSVDVQGVNTEAFF TGCAGCGTTGATGTCCAGGGGGTGAACACTGAAGCTTTCTTT
. once TRBJ2-5 TRBV6-5 CASRLGWSEKETQYF TGTGCCAGCAGGTTAGGGTGGAGCGAAAAAGAGACCCAGTACTTC
TRBD2 once TRBJ2-7 TRBV15 CATSEPPTSGVTYEQYF TGTGCCACCAGCGAACCCCCGACTAGCGGGGTTACCTACGAGCAGTACTTC
. few TRBJ2-1 TRBV19 CASTDYNEQFF TGTGCCAGTACGGATTACAATGAGCAGTTCTTC
TRBD2 . TRBJ2-7 TRBV9 CASSVGGNEQYF TGTGCCAGCAGCGTGGGGGGGAACGAGCAGTACTTC